At least ten counts were recorded for the clone carrying this TCR beta chain. Antigen specificity is unknown. Newly diagnosed hyperthyroidism, duration under 2 months, in patients aged 18 to 65. On the basis of clinical symptoms, serum thyroxine and TRAb, thyroid ultrasound and orbital computed tomography, diagnoses were made. With 7 bases removed from V and 1 base from J, the gap between germline ends came to 10 bases. The CDR3 has 13 amino acids. Germline V CDR1 and CDR2: SEHNR, FQNEAQ (reference sequence). This sample stems from a study of T cells in Graves' hyperthyroidism and ophthalmopathy. Study-wide background: Before treatment of any kind, peripheral blood was taken at initial diagnosis.

RNA transcripts provided the source from which TCR beta CDR3 regions were amplified. The HTBI set primed first-round TCR CDR3 RT-PCR. TCRdb reprocessed the multiplex PCR reads via MiXCR and lists one record per CDR3 protein. Of over 700,000 distinct CDR3 sequences in the sample, about 17% are singletons; the top ten hold over 15%. General study findings and limits: Most thyroid-expanded clonotypes above 0.001 were also found in blood.

This receptor was obtained from a woman aged 45-65 years with Graves' hyperthyroidism that later progressed to Graves' ophthalmopathy. The genes are TRBV7-9 and TRBJ1-2; D gene unclear. Sequencing was carried out using blood. The DNA of the CDR3 is TGTGCCAGCAACCTTTTGGATAACTATGGCTACACCTTC. This sequence encodes CASNLLDNYGYTF. Full variable domain (outside the CDR3, taken from reference TRBV7-9 and TRBJ1-2): DTGVSQNPRHKITKRGQNVTFRCDPISEHNRLYWYRQTLGQGPEFLTYFQNEAQLEKSRLLSDRFSAERPKGSFSTLEIQRTEQGDSAMYLCASNLLDNYGYTFGSGTRLTVV.